A single sample gave rise to the 20 T cell receptor beta chains below, sequenced in a study of human thymus T cells. Thymus tissue was removed during corrective cardiac surgery. The method was immunoSEQ multiplex PCR; TCRdb's version includes in-frame clones alone and lacks a portion of them. This table holds around 130,000 clones, around 94% found once. Material for sequencing was thymus tissue. The receptor set was obtained from a boy in the first two years of life with a congenital heart defect but otherwise immunologically healthy.

The chain combines TRBV19 with TRBJ1-6, with D hard to call. V was pared by 2 bases and J by 5 bases, with 16 bases between. The CDR3 sequence is 17 residues long. From germline, CDR1 is LNHDA and CDR2 SQIVND (reference sequence). As DNA, the CDR3 is TGTGCCAGTAGTATACCGGACCAAACTAGAGATAATTCACCCCTCCACTTT. It is translated as CASSIPDQTRDNSPLHF.

The DNA for the CDR3 is TGTGCCAGCAGCTTAGCGGGTAGTGGGCCCCAAGAGACCCAGTACTTC. This encodes CASSLAGSGPQETQYF. V gene TRBV11-1 combines with J gene TRBJ2-5; the D is unclear. Trimming took off 0 bases at V and 1 base at J, with 12 bases between the two ends. Germline V gene sequence: CDR1 SGHAT, CDR2 FQDESV (reference sequence). CDR3 size: 16 residues.

The rearrangement uses TRBV5-4 and TRBJ1-3; D remains ambiguous. The germline V gene encodes CDR1 SGHNT and CDR2 YYREEE (reference sequence). The CDR3 runs 17 residues. Trimming left V 2 bases short and J 2 bases short, with 17 bases between. In DNA form, the CDR3 reads TGTGCCAGCAGCTTAAATTCCTCGTTGGTCGCTGGAAACACCATATATTTT. Encoded protein: CASSLNSSLVAGNTIYF.

V and J are TRBV7-9 and TRBJ1-1; 11 bases are shared with TRBD1. The CDR3 loop spans 14 amino acids. CDR1 and CDR2 from the germline V gene are SEHNR and FQNEAQ (reference sequence). Trimming cost V 8 bases and J 5 bases; bases outside gene matches: 7. The CDR3 nucleotides read TGTGCCAGCGATGATGGGACAGGGGGAACTGAAGCTTTCTTT. Protein: CASDDGTGGTEAFF.

The CDR3 DNA follows: TGTGCCAGCAGTTACTGGGACAGCGGCCACGAGCAGTACTTC. Encoded protein: CASSYWDSGHEQYF. The rearrangement uses TRBV6-5 and TRBJ2-7, with 7 bases fitting TRBD1. CDR3 length equals 14 residues. The V and J ends lost 1 base and 5 bases, in that order; junction bases with no gene match: 5. CDR1 MNHEY and CDR2 SVGAGI come from the germline V gene.

The chain has TRBV7-6 and TRBJ2-7; perhaps TRBD2 as D (7 bases). CDR1 and CDR2 from the germline V gene are SGHVS and FNYEAQ. Deletions cut 3 bases from V and 1 base from J, with 22 bases between. This CDR3 has 18 amino acids. The CDR3 loop reads CASSFVGGGRPPSYEQYF. The CDR3 nucleotides are TGTGCCAGCAGCTTTGTCGGCGGGGGCCGACCTCCTTCCTACGAGCAGTACTTC.

The chain joins TRBV5-5 to TRBJ2-5; 9 positions match TRBD1. The V gene's germline CDR1 is SGHKS and CDR2 YYEKEE (reference sequence). J gave up 7 bases and V 3 bases, and 7 bases lay outside the gene matches. This CDR3 has 14 residues. The CDR3 nucleotides read TGTGCCAGCAGCTGGGACAGGGTGGGGGGGACCCAGTACTTC. It codes for CASSWDRVGGTQYF.

The chain has TRBV4-1 and TRBJ2-6, with D uncertain. CDR1 MGHRA and CDR2 YSYEKL come from the germline V gene. This CDR3 comprises 16 residues. The V gene lost 1 base and the J gene lost 0 bases, with 7 bases spanning the gap. The DNA of the CDR3 is TGCGCCAGCAGCCAAGTAAGTGTCTCTGGGGCCAACGTCCTGACTTTC. Protein product: CASSQVSVSGANVLTF.

This chain links TRBV28 with TRBJ2-3; D is unclear. Germline V gene data show CDR1 as MDHEN and CDR2 as SYDVKM. The CDR3 totals 13 residues. With 4 bases removed from V and 5 bases from J, the gap between germline ends came to 10 bases. This CDR3 reads CASSSEVVDTQYF. In nucleotides, the CDR3 is TGTGCCAGCAGTTCAGAAGTCGTAGATACGCAGTATTTT.

The chain couples TRBV5-4 to TRBJ2-5; D is possibly TRBD1 (5 bases). Germline V lookup: CDR1 SGHNT, CDR2 YYREEE (reference sequence). Deletions cut 3 bases from V and 3 bases from J, with 18 bases between. This CDR3 is built from 16 residues. The CDR3 protein is CASSWDLTGPEETQYF. CDR3 nucleotides: TGTGCCAGCAGCTGGGATCTTACAGGACCAGAAGAGACCCAGTACTTC.

The V gene is TRBV28, the J gene TRBJ1-4; 7 positions agree with TRBD1. The CDR3 extends over 14 amino acids. Germline trimming cut 8 bases from V and 8 bases from J; bases unmatched to any gene: 11. Per germline, CDR1 MDHEN and CDR2 SYDVKM. The CDR3 region is CASLYRGGKEKLFF. CDR3 nucleotides: TGTGCCAGCCTATACAGGGGCGGGAAGGAAAAACTGTTTTTT.

The chain recombines TRBV5-1 with TRBJ2-5; no clear D. This CDR3 is 13 amino acids long. In germline, CDR1 is SGHRS, CDR2 YFSETQ. Trimming stripped 0 bases from V and 4 bases from J, with 7 bases between. This chain's CDR3 is CASSLVTGETQYF. CDR3 coding DNA: TGCGCCAGCAGCTTGGTAACTGGAGAGACCCAGTACTTC.

The chain links TRBV7-2 to TRBJ2-5; 9 bases align to TRBD2. After removal of 2 bases from V and 5 bases from J, the junction contained 6 bases not matched to a gene. This CDR3 has 15 amino acids. Looked up from germline, CDR1 is SGHTA and CDR2 is FQGNSA. The CDR3 DNA is TGTGCCAGCAGCTTACGGCGGGGGGGCCAGGAGACCCAGTACTTC. Translating it yields CASSLRRGGQETQYF.

V usage is TRBV28 and J usage is TRBJ2-5, with D possibly matching TRBD1 (6 bases). V lost 6 bases, J lost 5 bases, and 22 bases lay in between. Germline V gene lookup returns CDR1 MDHEN and CDR2 SYDVKM. The CDR3 is 16 amino acids. The CDR3 region has the DNA TGTGCCAGCAGACCGCCCGAATACAGGGTAGTTGAGACCCAGTACTTC. It translates to CASRPPEYRVVETQYF.

This clone was picked up one time. This chain connects TRBV29-1 to TRBJ2-3; D is unresolved. Deletions cut 6 bases from V and 7 bases from J, with 20 bases between. Germline-derived CDR1 and CDR2 are SQVTM and ANQGSEA. The CDR3 has 14 amino acids. CDR3 in amino acids: CSVSGLPNWNTQYF. DNA for the CDR3: TGCAGCGTGTCGGGCCTACCAAACTGGAATACGCAGTATTTT.

The CDR3 DNA reads as TGTGCCAGCAGCTTGACAGGGAGCACAGATACGCAGTATTTT. It codes for CASSLTGSTDTQYF. V and J are TRBV9 and TRBJ2-3, with 7 positions matching TRBD1. The length of the CDR3 is 14 residues. J was trimmed by 0 bases and V by 4 bases; bases with no gene match: 2. CDR1 is SGDLS, CDR2 YYNGEE, per germline.

The chain couples TRBV27 to TRBJ2-2; D possibly corresponds to TRBD2 (7 bases). V gave up 6 bases and J gave up 5 bases, with 22 bases separating them. The CDR3 spans 17 residues. Germline-derived CDR1 and CDR2 are MNHEY and SMNVEV (reference sequence). This CDR3 is CASRPRGGLNLTGELFF. The CDR3 nucleotides are TGTGCCAGCAGGCCTAGGGGGGGCTTGAATTTAACCGGGGAGCTGTTTTTT.

This clone was detected only once. V and J are TRBV28 and TRBJ2-3, with 8 bases identical to TRBD1. This CDR3 comprises 14 residues. The junction had 2 bases not matched to a gene; V was cut back by 5 bases and J by 1 base. Germline-derived CDR1 and CDR2 are MDHEN and SYDVKM. In nucleotides, the CDR3 is TGTGCCAGCAGTACGGGACAGGGCACAGATACGCAGTATTTT. Protein sequence: CASSTGQGTDTQYF.

The chain links TRBV7-9 to TRBJ2-7; D not resolved. Germline lookup yields CDR1 SEHNR and CDR2 FQNEAQ (reference sequence). With 4 bases removed from V and 6 bases from J, the gap between germline ends came to 16 bases. This CDR3 region has 14 residues. The CDR3 is CASSSTLVLSEQYF. In DNA form, the CDR3 reads TGTGCCAGCAGCTCAACCCTCGTCCTTTCCGAGCAGTACTTC.

This clone was found once. The V gene is TRBV6-1, the J gene TRBJ1-4, with unresolved D. V gave up 11 bases and J gave up 8 bases, with 18 bases separating them. CDR1 and CDR2 from the germline V gene are MNHNS and SASEGT. The CDR3 is 13 residues long. The CDR3 here is CAVGEGHCEKLFF. The CDR3 DNA reads TGTGCCGTCGGGGAAGGTCATTGCGAAAAACTGTTTTTT.